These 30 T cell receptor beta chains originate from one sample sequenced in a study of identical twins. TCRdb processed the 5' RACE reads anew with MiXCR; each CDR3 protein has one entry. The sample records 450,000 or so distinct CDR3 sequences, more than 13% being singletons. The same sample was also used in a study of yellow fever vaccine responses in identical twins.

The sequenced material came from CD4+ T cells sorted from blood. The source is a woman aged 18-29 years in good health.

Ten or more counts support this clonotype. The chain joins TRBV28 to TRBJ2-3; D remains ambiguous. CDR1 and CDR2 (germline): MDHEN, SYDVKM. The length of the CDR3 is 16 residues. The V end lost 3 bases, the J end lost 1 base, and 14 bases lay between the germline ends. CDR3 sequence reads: CASSLGVNLRTDTQYF. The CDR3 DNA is TGTGCCAGCAGTTTGGGCGTCAACCTCCGCACAGATACGCAGTATTTT.

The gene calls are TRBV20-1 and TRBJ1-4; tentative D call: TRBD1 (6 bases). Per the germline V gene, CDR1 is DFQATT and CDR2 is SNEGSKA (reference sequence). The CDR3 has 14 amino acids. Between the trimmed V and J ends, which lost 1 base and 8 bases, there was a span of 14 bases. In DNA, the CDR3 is TGCAGTGCTAGAGCCCTGGGGGCACGGGAAAAACTGTTTTTT. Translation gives CSARALGAREKLFF.

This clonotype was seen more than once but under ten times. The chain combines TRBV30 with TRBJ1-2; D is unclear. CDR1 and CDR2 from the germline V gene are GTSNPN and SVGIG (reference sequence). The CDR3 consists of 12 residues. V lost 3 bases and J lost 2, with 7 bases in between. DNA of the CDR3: TGTGCCTGGAGAGGCAGGAACTATGGCTACACCTTC. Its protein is CAWRGRNYGYTF.

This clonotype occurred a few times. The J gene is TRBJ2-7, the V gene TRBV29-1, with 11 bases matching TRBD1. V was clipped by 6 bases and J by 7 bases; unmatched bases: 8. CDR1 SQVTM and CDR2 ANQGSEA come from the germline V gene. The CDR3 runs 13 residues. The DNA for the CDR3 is TGCAGCGTGGATGGACAGGGGGCGCGGGAGCAGTACTTC. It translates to CSVDGQGAREQYF.

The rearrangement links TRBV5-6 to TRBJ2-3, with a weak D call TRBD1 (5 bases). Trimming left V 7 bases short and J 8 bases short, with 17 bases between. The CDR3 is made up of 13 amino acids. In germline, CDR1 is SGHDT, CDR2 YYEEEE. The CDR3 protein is CASAPGIVGTQYF. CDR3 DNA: TGTGCCAGCGCCCCAGGGATCGTCGGTACGCAGTATTTT. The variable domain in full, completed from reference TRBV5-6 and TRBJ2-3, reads DAGVTQSPTHLIKTRGQQVTLRCSPKSGHDTVSWYQQALGQGPQFIFQYYEEEERQRGNFPDRFSGHQFPNYSSELNVNALLLGDSALYLCASAPGIVGTQYFGPGTRLTVL.

CDR3 nucleotides: TGTGCCAGCAGCCACCCCACGGGGGGAGCTTTCTTT. Amino acid sequence: CASSHPTGGAFF. This chain links TRBV27 with TRBJ1-1; TRBD1 is a possible D gene (5 bases). CDR3 length: 12 residues. From germline, CDR1 is MNHEY and CDR2 SMNVEV (reference sequence). V was clipped by 6 bases and J by 10 bases, with 15 bases between them.

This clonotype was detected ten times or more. CDR3 sequence: CASSPTGATNEKLFF. The DNA of the CDR3 is TGTGCCAGCTCGCCAACAGGGGCTACTAATGAAAAACTGTTTTTT. This chain connects TRBV18 to TRBJ1-4, with 7 bases matching TRBD1. Trimming removed 6 bases from V and 2 bases from J; junction bases left unmatched: 6. Germline lookup yields CDR1 KGHSH and CDR2 LQKENI. The CDR3 is made up of 15 amino acids.

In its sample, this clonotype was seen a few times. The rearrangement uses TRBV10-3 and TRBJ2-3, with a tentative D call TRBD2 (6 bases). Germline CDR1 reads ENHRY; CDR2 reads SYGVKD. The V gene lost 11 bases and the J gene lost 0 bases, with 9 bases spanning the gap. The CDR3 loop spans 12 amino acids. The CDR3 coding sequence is TGTGCCGTTGGGGGGAGCACAGATACGCAGTATTTT. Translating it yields CAVGGSTDTQYF.

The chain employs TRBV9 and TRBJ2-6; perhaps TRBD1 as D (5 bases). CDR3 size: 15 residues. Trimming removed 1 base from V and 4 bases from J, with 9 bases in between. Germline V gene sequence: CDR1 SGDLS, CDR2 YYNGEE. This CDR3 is CASSVPAGGANVLTF. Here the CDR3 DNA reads TGTGCCAGCAGCGTACCCGCAGGGGGGGCCAACGTCCTGACTTTC.

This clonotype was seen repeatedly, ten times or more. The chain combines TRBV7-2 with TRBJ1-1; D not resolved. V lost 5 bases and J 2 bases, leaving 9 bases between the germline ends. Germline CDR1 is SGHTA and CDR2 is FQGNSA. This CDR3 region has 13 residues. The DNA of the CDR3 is TGTGCCAGCAGCCCAACTATTAACACTGAAGCTTTCTTT. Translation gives CASSPTINTEAFF.

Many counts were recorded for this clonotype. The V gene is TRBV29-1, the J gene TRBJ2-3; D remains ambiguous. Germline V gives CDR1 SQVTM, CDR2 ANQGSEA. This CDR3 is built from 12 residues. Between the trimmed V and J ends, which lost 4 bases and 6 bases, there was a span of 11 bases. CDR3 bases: TGCAGCGTTGTAGCACAGTCGGATACGCAGTATTTT. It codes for CSVVAQSDTQYF.

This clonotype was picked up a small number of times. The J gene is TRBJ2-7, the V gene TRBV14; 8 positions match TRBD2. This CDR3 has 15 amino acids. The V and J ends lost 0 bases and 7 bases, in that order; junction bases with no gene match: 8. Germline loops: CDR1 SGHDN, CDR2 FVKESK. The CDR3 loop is CASSQEGGRIREQYF. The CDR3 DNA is TGTGCCAGCAGCCAAGAGGGCGGGAGGATTCGAGAGCAGTACTTC.

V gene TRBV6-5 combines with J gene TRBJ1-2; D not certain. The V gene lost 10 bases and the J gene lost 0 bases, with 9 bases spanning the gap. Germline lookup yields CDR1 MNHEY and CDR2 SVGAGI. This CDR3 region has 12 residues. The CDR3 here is CATTRANYGYTF. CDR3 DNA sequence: TGTGCCACGACAAGAGCTAACTATGGCTACACCTTC.

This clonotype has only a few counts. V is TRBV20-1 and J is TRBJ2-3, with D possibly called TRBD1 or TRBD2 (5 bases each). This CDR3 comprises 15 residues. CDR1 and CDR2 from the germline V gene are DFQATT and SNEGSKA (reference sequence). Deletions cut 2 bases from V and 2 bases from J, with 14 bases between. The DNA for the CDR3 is TGCAGTGCTAGATTGGGGCACGGGGACACAGATACGCAGTATTTT. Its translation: CSARLGHGDTDTQYF.

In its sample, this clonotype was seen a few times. CDR3 DNA: TGCAGTGCTAGAGACGACTCTAGCGTGAGCTCCTACAATGAGCAGTTCTTC. This codes for CSARDDSSVSSYNEQFF. The V and J genes are TRBV20-1 and TRBJ2-1; maybe TRBD2 (6 bases). Germline CDR1 and CDR2: DFQATT and SNEGSKA (reference sequence). The CDR3 loop spans 17 amino acids. V lost 0 bases and J lost 0, with 15 bases in between.

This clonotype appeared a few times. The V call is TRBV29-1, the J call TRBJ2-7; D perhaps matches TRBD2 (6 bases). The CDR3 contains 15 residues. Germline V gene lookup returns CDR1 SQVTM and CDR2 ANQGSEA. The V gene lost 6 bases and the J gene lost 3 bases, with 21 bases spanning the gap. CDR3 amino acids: CSVEPDNRGGYEQYF. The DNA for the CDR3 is TGCAGCGTAGAGCCGGACAACCGGGGAGGCTACGAGCAGTACTTC.

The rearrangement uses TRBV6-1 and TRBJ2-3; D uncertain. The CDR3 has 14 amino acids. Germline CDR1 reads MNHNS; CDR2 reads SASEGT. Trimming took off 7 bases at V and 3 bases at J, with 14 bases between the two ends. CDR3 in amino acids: CASITWIGTDTQYF. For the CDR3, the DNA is TGTGCCAGCATCACTTGGATCGGGACAGATACGCAGTATTTT.

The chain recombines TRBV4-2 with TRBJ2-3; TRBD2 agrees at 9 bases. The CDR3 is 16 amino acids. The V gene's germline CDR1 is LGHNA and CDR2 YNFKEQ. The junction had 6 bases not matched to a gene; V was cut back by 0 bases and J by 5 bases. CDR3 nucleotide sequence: TGTGCCAGCAGCCAAGAGGCGGGACTAGCATTAGATACGCAGTATTTT. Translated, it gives CASSQEAGLALDTQYF.

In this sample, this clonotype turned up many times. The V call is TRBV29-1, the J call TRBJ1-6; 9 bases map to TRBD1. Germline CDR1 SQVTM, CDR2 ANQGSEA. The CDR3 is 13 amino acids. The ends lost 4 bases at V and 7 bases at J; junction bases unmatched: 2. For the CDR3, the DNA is TGCAGCGTTGGACAGGGGGGAAATTCACCCCTCCACTTT. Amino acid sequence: CSVGQGGNSPLHF.

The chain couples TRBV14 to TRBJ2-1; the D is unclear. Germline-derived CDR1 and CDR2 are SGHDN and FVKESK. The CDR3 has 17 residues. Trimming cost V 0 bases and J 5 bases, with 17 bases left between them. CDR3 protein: CASSQDFGRLPNNEQFF. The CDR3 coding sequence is TGTGCCAGCAGCCAAGATTTTGGCCGGCTCCCAAACAATGAGCAGTTCTTC.

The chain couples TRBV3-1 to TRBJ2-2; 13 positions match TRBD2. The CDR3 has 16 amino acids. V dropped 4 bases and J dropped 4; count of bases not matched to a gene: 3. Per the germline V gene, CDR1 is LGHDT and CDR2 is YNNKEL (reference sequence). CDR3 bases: TGTGCCAGCAGCCGTACTAGCGGGAGGGTCACCGGGGAGCTGTTTTTT. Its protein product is CASSRTSGRVTGELFF.

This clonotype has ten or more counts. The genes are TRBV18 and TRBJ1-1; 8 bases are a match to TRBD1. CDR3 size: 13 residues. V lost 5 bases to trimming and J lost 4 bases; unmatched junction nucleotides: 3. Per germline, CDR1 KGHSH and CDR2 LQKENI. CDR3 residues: CASSNRGSTEAFF. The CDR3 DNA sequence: TGTGCCAGCTCAAACAGGGGGAGCACTGAAGCTTTCTTT.

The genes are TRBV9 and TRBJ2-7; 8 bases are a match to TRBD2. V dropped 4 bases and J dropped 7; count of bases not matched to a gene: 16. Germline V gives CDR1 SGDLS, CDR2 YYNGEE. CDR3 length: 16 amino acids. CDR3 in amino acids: CASSPRPSGGVGEQYF. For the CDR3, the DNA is TGTGCCAGCAGCCCCAGACCCAGCGGGGGAGTGGGGGAGCAGTACTTC.

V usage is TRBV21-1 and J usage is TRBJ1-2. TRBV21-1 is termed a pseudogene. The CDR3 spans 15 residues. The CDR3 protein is CASSTPRDSGYGYTF. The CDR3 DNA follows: TGTGCCAGCAGCACCCCAAGGGACAGCGGCTATGGCTACACCTTC.

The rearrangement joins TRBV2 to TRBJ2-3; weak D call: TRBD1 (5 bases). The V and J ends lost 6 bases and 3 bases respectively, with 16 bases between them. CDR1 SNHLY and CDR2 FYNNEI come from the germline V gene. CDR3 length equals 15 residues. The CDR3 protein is CASSDSPKGTDTQYF. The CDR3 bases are TGTGCCAGCAGCGACAGCCCGAAGGGAACAGATACGCAGTATTTT.

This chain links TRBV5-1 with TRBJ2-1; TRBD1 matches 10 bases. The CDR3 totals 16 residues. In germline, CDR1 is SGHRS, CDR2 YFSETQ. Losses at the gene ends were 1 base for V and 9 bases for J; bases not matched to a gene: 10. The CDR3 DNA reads TGCGCCAGCAGCTTGAAGGGGACAGGGGCACAAATTGAGCAGTTCTTC. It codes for CASSLKGTGAQIEQFF.

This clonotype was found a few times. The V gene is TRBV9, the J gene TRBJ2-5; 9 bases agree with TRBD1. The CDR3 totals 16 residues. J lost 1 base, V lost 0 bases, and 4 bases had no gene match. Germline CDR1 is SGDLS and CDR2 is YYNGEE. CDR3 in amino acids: CASSVGDRDGQETQYF. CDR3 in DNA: TGTGCCAGCAGCGTAGGGGACAGGGACGGCCAAGAGACCCAGTACTTC.

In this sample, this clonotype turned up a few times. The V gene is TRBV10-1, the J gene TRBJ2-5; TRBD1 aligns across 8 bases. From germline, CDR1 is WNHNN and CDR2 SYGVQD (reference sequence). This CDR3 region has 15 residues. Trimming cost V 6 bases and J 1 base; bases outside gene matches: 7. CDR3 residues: CASSSRQGPQETQYF. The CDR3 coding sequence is TGCGCCAGCAGCTCCAGACAGGGGCCCCAAGAGACCCAGTACTTC.

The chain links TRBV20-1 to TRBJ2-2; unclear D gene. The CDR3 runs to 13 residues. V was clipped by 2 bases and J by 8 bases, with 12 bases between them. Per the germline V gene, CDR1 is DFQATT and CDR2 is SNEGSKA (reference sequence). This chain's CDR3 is CSARRTGPGELFF. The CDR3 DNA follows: TGCAGTGCTAGAAGGACGGGCCCGGGGGAGCTGTTTTTT.

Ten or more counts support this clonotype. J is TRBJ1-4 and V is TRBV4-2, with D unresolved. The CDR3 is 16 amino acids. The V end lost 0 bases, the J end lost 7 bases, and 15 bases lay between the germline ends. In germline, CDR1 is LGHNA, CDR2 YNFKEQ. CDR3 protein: CASSQEGGDRREKLFF. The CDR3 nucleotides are TGTGCCAGCAGCCAAGAGGGAGGAGACCGGCGTGAAAAACTGTTTTTT.